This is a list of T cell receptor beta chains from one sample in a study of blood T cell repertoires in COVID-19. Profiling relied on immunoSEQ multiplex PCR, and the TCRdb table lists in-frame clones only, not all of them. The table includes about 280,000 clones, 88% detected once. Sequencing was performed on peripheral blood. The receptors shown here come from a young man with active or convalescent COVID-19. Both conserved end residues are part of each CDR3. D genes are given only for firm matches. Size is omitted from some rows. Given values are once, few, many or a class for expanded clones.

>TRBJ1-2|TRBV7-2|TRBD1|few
CASSPETGRQGYTF
TGTGCCAGCAGCCCTGAGACAGGGCGGCAGGGCTACACCTTC
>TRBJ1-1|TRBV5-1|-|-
CASSLGQARTEAFF
TGCGCCAGCAGCTTGGGCCAGGCAAGAACTGAAGCTTTCTTT
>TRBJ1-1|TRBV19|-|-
CASSRTSDRLNTEAFF
TGTGCCAGTAGCCGCACCTCGGACAGATTAAACACTGAAGCTTTCTTT
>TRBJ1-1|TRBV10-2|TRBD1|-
CASRQGLMNTEAFF
TGCGCCAGCAGACAGGGGCTTATGAACACTGAAGCTTTCTTT
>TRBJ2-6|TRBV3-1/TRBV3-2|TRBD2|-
CASSPKTPTSGGASGANVLTF
TGTGCCAGCAGCCCCAAAACCCCGACTAGCGGGGGGGCTTCTGGGGCCAACGTCCTGACTTTC
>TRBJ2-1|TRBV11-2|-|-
CASSPPGGKLSYNEQFF
TGTGCCAGCAGCCCCCCCGGCGGGAAGTTATCCTACAATGAGCAGTTCTTC
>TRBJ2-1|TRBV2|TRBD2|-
CASRLQLQRGGYNEQFF
TGTGCCAGCAGGTTGCAGTTGCAGCGGGGGGGGTACAATGAGCAGTTCTTC
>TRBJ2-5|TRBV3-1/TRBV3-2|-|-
CASGGGPGETQYF
TGTGCCAGCGGAGGGGGCCCTGGGGAGACCCAGTACTTC
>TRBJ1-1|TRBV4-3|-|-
CASSLSTGMNTEAFF
TGCGCCAGCAGCCTCTCGACAGGCATGAACACTGAAGCTTTCTTT
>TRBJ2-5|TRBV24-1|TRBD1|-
CATMDRFQETQYF
TGTGCCACGATGGACAGGTTCCAAGAGACCCAGTACTTC
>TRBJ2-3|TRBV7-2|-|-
CASSLVTDTVWVDTQYF
TGTGCCAGCAGCTTAGTGACGGACACAGTTTGGGTGGATACGCAGTATTTT
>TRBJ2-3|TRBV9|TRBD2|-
CASSVIAGGLTDTQYF
TGTGCCAGCAGCGTGATCGCGGGGGGTCTCACAGATACGCAGTATTTT
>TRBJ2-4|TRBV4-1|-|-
CASSQEVRAVAKNIQYF
TGCGCCAGCAGCCAAGAGGTGCGGGCCGTAGCCAAAAACATTCAGTACTTC
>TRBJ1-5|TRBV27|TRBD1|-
CASGPTGYQPQHF
TGTGCCAGCGGGCCGACAGGGTATCAGCCCCAGCATTTT
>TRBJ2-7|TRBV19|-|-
CASSPARVGYEQYF
TGTGCCAGCTCCCCCGCCAGGGTAGGTTACGAGCAGTACTTC
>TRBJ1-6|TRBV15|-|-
CATSRDGRNSPLHF
TGTGCCACCAGCAGAGATGGGAGAAATTCACCCCTCCACTTT
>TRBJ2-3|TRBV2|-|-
CASSLRGAPFVAQYF
TGTGCCAGCAGCTTACGGGGGGCCCCATTTGTCGCGCAGTATTTT
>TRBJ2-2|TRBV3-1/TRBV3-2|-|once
CASSPSGTISANTGELFF
TGTGCCAGCAGCCCCTCAGGCACGATATCGGCAAACACCGGGGAGCTGTTTTTT
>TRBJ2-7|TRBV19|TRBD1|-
CASSMNDRGYEQYF
TGTGCCAGTAGTATGAACGACAGGGGTTACGAGCAGTACTTC
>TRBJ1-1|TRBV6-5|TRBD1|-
CASSRPTGAEAFF
TGTGCCAGCAGCAGACCTACAGGGGCTGAAGCTTTCTTT
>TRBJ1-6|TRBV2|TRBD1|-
CASSDQGVSGTTLPLHF
TGTGCCAGCAGTGATCAGGGGGTTAGCGGTACGACTTTGCCCCTCCACTTT
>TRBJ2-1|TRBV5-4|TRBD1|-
CASSSGQGGIYNEQFF
TGTGCCAGCAGCTCCGGACAGGGGGGGATATACAATGAGCAGTTCTTC
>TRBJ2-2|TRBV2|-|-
CASYEGRTGELFF
TGTGCCAGCTACGAGGGTCGGACCGGGGAGCTGTTTTTT
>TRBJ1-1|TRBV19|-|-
CATSLVGDTEAFF
TGTGCTACCTCACTTGTTGGAGACACTGAAGCTTTCTTT
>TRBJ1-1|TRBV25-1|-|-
CASSEPNTEAFF
TGTGCCAGCAGTGAACCTAACACTGAAGCTTTCTTT
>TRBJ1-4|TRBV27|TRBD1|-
CASSEKTGGTNEKLFF
TGTGCCAGCAGTGAAAAAACAGGGGGCACTAATGAAAAACTGTTTTTT
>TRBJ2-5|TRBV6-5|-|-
CASSSIQETQYF
TGTGCCAGCAGTTCCATCCAAGAGACCCAGTACTTC
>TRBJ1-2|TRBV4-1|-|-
CASSQGGDGYTF
TGCGCCAGCAGCCAAGGGGGCGATGGCTACACCTTC
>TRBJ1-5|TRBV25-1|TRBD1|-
CASSETGGEQPQHF
TGTGCCAGCAGTGAGACAGGGGGTGAGCAGCCCCAGCATTTT
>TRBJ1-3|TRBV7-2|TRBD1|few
CASSFTGGAGNTIYF
TGTGCCAGCAGCTTTACAGGGGGCGCTGGAAACACCATATATTTT
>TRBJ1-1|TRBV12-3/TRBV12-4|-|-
CASSWTANTEAFF
TGTGCCAGCAGTTGGACAGCGAACACTGAAGCTTTCTTT
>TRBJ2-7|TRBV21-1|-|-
CASSRGQGHSYEQYF
TGTGCCAGCAGCAGGGGACAGGGTCACTCCTACGAGCAGTACTTC
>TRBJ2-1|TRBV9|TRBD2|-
CASSVAGLGYNEQFF
TGTGCCAGCAGCGTAGCGGGACTAGGCTACAATGAGCAGTTCTTC
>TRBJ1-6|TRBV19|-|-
CASSIEWRLNSPLHF
TGTGCCAGTAGTATAGAGTGGCGGTTAAATTCACCCCTCCACTTT
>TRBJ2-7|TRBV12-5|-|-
CASGLGQGYEQYF
TGTGCTAGTGGTCTCGGACAAGGCTACGAGCAGTACTTC
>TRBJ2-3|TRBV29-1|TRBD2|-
CSVEGRLAGTTDTQYF
TGCAGCGTTGAAGGGAGACTAGCGGGGACCACAGATACGCAGTATTTT
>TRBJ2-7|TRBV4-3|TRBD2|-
CASSQDLAGNSYEQYF
TGCGCCAGCAGCCAAGACTTAGCGGGGAACTCCTACGAGCAGTACTTC
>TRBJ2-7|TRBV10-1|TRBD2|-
CASSETRDAGDEQYF
TGCGCCAGCAGCGAAACCCGGGATGCGGGGGACGAGCAGTACTTC
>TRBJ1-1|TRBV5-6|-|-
CASSLGRGTEAFF
TGTGCCAGCAGCTTGGGCAGGGGTACTGAAGCTTTCTTT
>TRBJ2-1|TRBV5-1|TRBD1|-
CASSEDRGGEQFF
TGCGCCAGCAGCGAGGACAGGGGAGGTGAGCAGTTCTTC
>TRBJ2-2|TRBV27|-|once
CASSRGNTGELFF
TGTGCCAGCAGTCGCGGGAACACCGGGGAGCTGTTTTTT
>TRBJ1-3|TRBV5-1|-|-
CASSLRSMGQGRDTIYF
TGCGCCAGCAGCTTGCGTTCTATGGGGCAGGGCCGCGACACCATATATTTT
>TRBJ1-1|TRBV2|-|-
CASSVGRMNTEAFF
TGTGCCAGCAGTGTGGGGAGGATGAACACTGAAGCTTTCTTT
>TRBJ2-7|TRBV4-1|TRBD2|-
CASSQTGLAYEQYF
TGCGCCAGCAGCCAAACTGGACTAGCCTACGAGCAGTACTTC
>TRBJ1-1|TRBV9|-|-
CASSLTGSNTEAFF
TGTGCCAGCAGCCTCACAGGGTCCAACACTGAAGCTTTCTTT
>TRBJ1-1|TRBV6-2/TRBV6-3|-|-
CASSLTVRTEAFF
TGTGCCAGCAGCCTGACAGTGAGGACTGAAGCTTTCTTT
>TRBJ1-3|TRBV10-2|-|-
CASSAGVGNTIYF
TGCGCCAGCAGTGCAGGGGTCGGAAACACCATATATTTT
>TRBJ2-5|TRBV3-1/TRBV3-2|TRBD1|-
CASSGQGVRETQYF
TGTGCCAGCAGCGGACAGGGGGTGAGAGAGACCCAGTACTTC
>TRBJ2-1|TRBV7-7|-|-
CASSLEWSSYNEQFF
TGTGCCAGCAGCTTAGAGTGGAGCTCCTACAATGAGCAGTTCTTC
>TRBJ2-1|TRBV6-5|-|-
CASRLPGTYNEQFF
TGTGCCAGCAGGTTGCCGGGTACCTACAATGAGCAGTTCTTC
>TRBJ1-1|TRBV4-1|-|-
CASSQDQRGNTEAFF
TGCGCCAGCAGCCAAGACCAAAGGGGAAACACTGAAGCTTTCTTT
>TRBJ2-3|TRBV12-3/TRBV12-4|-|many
CASLLGGTDTQYF
TGTGCCAGCCTCCTAGGAGGCACAGATACGCAGTATTTT
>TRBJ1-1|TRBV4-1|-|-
CASSQEDRNTEAFF
TGCGCCAGCAGCCAAGAGGACAGAAACACTGAAGCTTTCTTT